Below are 20 T cell receptor beta chains sequenced from a single sample in a study of blood T cell repertoires in COVID-19. Sequencing was performed with immunoSEQ multiplex PCR; in TCRdb, only in-frame clones are kept and a portion is missing. The repertoire has tens of thousands of clones, 70% to 90% of them found once; the top ten carry roughly 5%. Sequencing was carried out using peripheral blood. These receptors were taken from a woman in her 70s with active COVID-19.

The genes are TRBV18 and TRBJ1-2; 7 nucleotides agree with TRBD1. The CDR3 sequence is 17 residues long. Germline CDR1 and CDR2: KGHSH and LQKENI. Losses at the gene ends were 5 bases for V and 5 bases for J; bases not matched to a gene: 17. CDR3 sequence reads: CASSSREGAQGLYGYTF. Written as DNA, the CDR3 is TGTGCCAGCTCATCACGTGAGGGGGCGCAAGGGCTGTATGGCTACACCTTC.

The chain employs TRBV12-3 or TRBV12-4 and TRBJ1-1; possible D gene TRBD1, 6 bases. The V and J ends lost 6 bases and 4 bases respectively, with 9 bases between them. This CDR3 region has 12 residues. The CDR3 nucleotides are TGTGCCAGCAGGAACAGGGTCACTGAAGCTTTCTTT. This translates into CASRNRVTEAFF.

The chain employs TRBV9 and TRBJ2-5, with D maybe TRBD2 (6 bases). V lost 0 bases to trimming and J lost 1 base, with 22 bases between them. The CDR3 covers 19 residues. Germline-derived CDR1 and CDR2 are SGDLS and YYNGEE. The CDR3 sequence: CASSVGGSGYNSGQETQYF. The CDR3 nucleotides read TGTGCCAGCAGCGTAGGGGGTAGCGGATATAATAGTGGCCAAGAGACCCAGTACTTC.

The CDR3 is CASSMLAEYNEQFF. Here the CDR3 DNA reads TGTGCCAGTAGTATGCTAGCGGAGTACAATGAGCAGTTCTTC. The rearrangement joins TRBV19 to TRBJ2-1; 7 nucleotides line up with TRBD2. This CDR3 has 14 residues. The V gene end was trimmed by 3 bases and the J gene end by 4 bases; junction bases not matched to a gene: 3. Per germline, CDR1 LNHDA and CDR2 SQIVND (reference sequence).

This clone has just a few counts. V and J are TRBV19 and TRBJ2-1, with 13 bases that match TRBD2. The CDR3 length is 16 residues. From germline, CDR1 is LNHDA and CDR2 SQIVND (reference sequence). The J segment lost 5 bases and the V segment lost 9 bases, leaving 10 bases of the junction unmatched. CDR3 region: CASGTAGLAGNNEQFF. The DNA of the CDR3 is TGTGCCAGCGGGACAGCGGGACTAGCGGGGAACAATGAGCAGTTCTTC.

This chain joins TRBV5-1 and TRBJ2-7; 8 bases are shared with TRBD2. V lost 1 base, J lost 3 bases, and 3 bases stayed unmatched. The CDR3 consists of 14 residues. Germline V gene sequence: CDR1 SGHRS, CDR2 YFSETQ. The CDR3 sequence: CASSLYRGGYEQYF. CDR3 DNA sequence: TGCGCCAGCAGCTTGTACCGGGGGGGCTACGAGCAGTACTTC.

CDR3 residues: CASSLGSAAETQYF. The CDR3 DNA follows: TGTGCCAGCAGCCTCGGATCGGCGGCGGAGACCCAGTACTTC. This rearrangement joins TRBV7-8 to TRBJ2-5; D remains ambiguous. Germline CDR1 is SGHVS and CDR2 is FQNEAQ. CDR3 size: 14 residues. V gave up 5 bases and J gave up 5 bases, with 15 bases separating them.

V gene TRBV2 combines with J gene TRBJ2-1; tentatively, D is TRBD2 (7 bases). The CDR3 is 16 amino acids. Trimming left V 8 bases short and J 7 bases short, with 24 bases between. The germline V gene has CDR1 SNHLY and CDR2 FYNNEI. The CDR3 sequence is CASQRLFRRGANEQFF. CDR3 in DNA: TGTGCCAGCCAAAGGCTTTTCCGCCGGGGGGCGAATGAGCAGTTCTTC.

A single count supports this clone. The rearrangement joins TRBV3-1 (or the pseudogene TRBV3-2) to TRBJ2-1; 10 nucleotides match TRBD2. Germline V gene data show CDR1 as LGHDT and CDR2 as YNNKEL (reference sequence). The junction had 15 bases not matched to a gene; V was cut back by 7 bases and J by 12 bases. The CDR3 sequence is 15 residues long. Here the CDR3 reads CASTDSGGPLKGQFF. CDR3 DNA sequence: TGTGCCAGCACCGATAGCGGGGGGCCTCTGAAGGGGCAGTTCTTC.

The chain has TRBV6-5 and TRBJ1-4; TRBD1 matches at 11 bases. Germline loops: CDR1 MNHEY, CDR2 SVGAGI. This CDR3 has 15 amino acids. Germline trimming cut 5 bases from V and 9 bases from J; bases unmatched to any gene: 8. The DNA of the CDR3 is TGTGCCAGCAGTCTGTCCGGGACAGGGGGGAAAAAACTGTTTTTT. This codes for CASSLSGTGGKKLFF.

The rearrangement joins TRBV6-2 or TRBV6-3 to TRBJ1-1; no reliable D call. The V end was cut by 5 bases, the J end by 5 bases, with 9 bases between. This CDR3 has 12 amino acids. Germline CDR1 and CDR2: MNHEY and SVGEGT. The CDR3 nucleotides are TGTGCCAGCAGTCTGGACTATACTGAAGCTTTCTTT. Its protein product is CASSLDYTEAFF.

This chain connects TRBV7-2 to TRBJ1-4, with 10 bases lining up with TRBD1. This CDR3 has 13 residues. Trimming took 5 bases from V and 8 from J; bases not matched to a gene: 2. Germline lookup yields CDR1 SGHTA and CDR2 FQGNSA. CDR3 DNA sequence: TGTGCCAGCAGCCTGGACAGGGGGGAAAAACTGTTTTTT. It codes for CASSLDRGEKLFF.

V usage is TRBV6-5 and J usage is TRBJ1-1, with 7 bases identical to TRBD1. The V and J ends lost 8 bases and 9 bases, in that order; junction bases with no gene match: 18. Per germline, CDR1 MNHEY and CDR2 SVGAGI. CDR3 length: 15 residues. The chain's CDR3 is CASGAWWDRRQKAFF. CDR3 coding DNA: TGTGCCAGCGGGGCGTGGTGGGACAGAAGGCAAAAAGCTTTCTTT.

The chain links TRBV25-1 to TRBJ2-7, with TRBD1 matching 12 bases. The CDR3 totals 17 residues. CDR1 MGHDK and CDR2 SYGVNS come from the germline V gene. The V gene end was trimmed by 8 bases and the J gene end by 7 bases; junction bases not matched to a gene: 18. The CDR3 loop is CASVSGTGGARKREQYF. CDR3 in DNA: TGTGCCAGCGTCTCCGGGACAGGGGGCGCGAGGAAAAGGGAGCAGTACTTC.

The rearrangement uses TRBV13 and TRBJ2-2; 9 bases line up with TRBD2. The CDR3 loop spans 14 amino acids. The germline V gene has CDR1 PRHDT and CDR2 FYEKMQ (reference sequence). Trimming removed 4 bases from V and 6 bases from J; junction bases left unmatched: 3. In nucleotides, the CDR3 is TGTGCCAGCAGCTCCAGACTAGCGGCCGGGGAGCTGTTTTTT. This codes for CASSSRLAAGELFF.

The chain uses TRBV4-2 and TRBJ2-3, with TRBD2 matching 11 bases. With V trimmed by 2 bases and J by 5 bases, 9 bases remained unmatched. There are 17 residues in the CDR3. Germline values: CDR1 LGHNA, CDR2 YNFKEQ. The CDR3 reads CASSQSVSGGAIDTQYF. The CDR3 bases are TGTGCCAGCAGCCAAAGCGTTAGCGGGGGGGCGATAGATACGCAGTATTTT.

Only a few counts were recorded for this clone. V usage is TRBV9 and J usage is TRBJ2-1, with 8 bases identical to TRBD1. Trimming cost V 4 bases and J 4 bases; bases outside gene matches: 10. The CDR3 is 16 residues long. CDR1 and CDR2 from the germline V gene are SGDLS and YYNGEE. CDR3 loop: CASSQGAGKGYNEQFF. The CDR3 nucleotides are TGTGCCAGCAGCCAGGGGGCTGGAAAGGGGTACAATGAGCAGTTCTTC.

The V and J genes are TRBV7-2 and TRBJ2-5; 7 nucleotides match TRBD1. Germline CDR1 SGHTA, CDR2 FQGNSA. The CDR3 contains 13 residues. The trim removed 6 bases at V and 5 bases at J, leaving 6 bases unmatched. CDR3 nucleotide sequence: TGTGCCAGCAGTATACAGGGGACGGAGACCCAGTACTTC. Translation gives CASSIQGTETQYF.

The chain uses TRBV10-2 and TRBJ1-6; D perhaps matches TRBD1 (5 bases). Germline lookup yields CDR1 WSHSY and CDR2 SAAADI. The V end was cut by 2 bases, the J end by 5 bases, with 13 bases between. There are 16 residues in the CDR3. CDR3 sequence reads: CASSEQGAGNNSPLHF. CDR3 nucleotide sequence: TGCGCCAGCAGTGAGCAAGGGGCAGGAAATAATTCACCCCTCCACTTT.

This chain joins TRBV21-1 and TRBJ2-5; no check of the table's D call, TRBD1, against the DNA was made. TRBV21-1 is recorded as a pseudogene. This CDR3 region has 12 residues. CDR3 DNA: TGTGCCAGCACTAGGGGAAAGAAGACCCAGTACTTC. Its translation: CASTRGKKTQYF.